A selection of T cell receptor beta chains follows, all from one sample in a study of cytomegalovirus exposure and HLA in healthy donors. Measured with immunoSEQ multiplex PCR; TCRdb has only the in-frame clones, and not every one. The data contain 200,000 to 250,000 clones, around 80% of them seen just once; the ten biggest clones take up about 3.1%. Sequenced: PBMCs. The receptors stem from a man aged 25-40 years in good health and CMV-seronegative. Both conserved end residues are part of each CDR3. D genes are given only for firm matches. Clone size appears in some rows only: once, few, many, or a class for an expanded clone.

TRBJ2-7 | TRBD1 | TRBV2 | - | CASRGQRPYF | TGTGCCAGCAGGGGACAGAGACCCTACTTC
TRBJ2-2 | - | TRBV6-6 | - | CASHTAGQQNTGELFF | TGTGCCAGCCACACCGCGGGACAGCAGAACACCGGGGAGCTGTTTTTT
TRBJ1-1 | TRBD1 | TRBV25-1 | few | CASRRQGANTEAFF | TGTGCCAGCAGGAGACAGGGTGCGAATACTGAAGCTTTCTTT
TRBJ1-1 | TRBD1 | TRBV10-3 | once | CAIRGGQGGGTEAFF | TGTGCCATCAGGGGGGGACAGGGCGGGGGCACTGAAGCTTTCTTT
TRBJ2-1 | TRBD1 | TRBV7-3 | - | CASSSGQTHEQFF | TGTGCCAGCAGCTCGGGACAGACCCATGAGCAGTTCTTC
TRBJ2-1 | TRBD1 | TRBV27 | - | CASTHLEGLLTGAVNEQFF | TGTGCCAGCACTCACTTGGAGGGCCTTTTGACAGGGGCTGTGAATGAGCAGTTCTTC
TRBJ2-5 | TRBD2 | TRBV6-6 | - | CARSAGAGETQYF | TGTGCCAGATCAGCGGGGGCGGGGGAGACCCAGTACTTC
TRBJ2-3 | TRBD2 | TRBV5-1 | few | CASSYRGGTDTQYF | TGCGCCAGCAGCTACCGGGGAGGGACAGATACGCAGTATTTT
TRBJ2-5 | TRBD2 | TRBV15 | - | CATSRDKGAGGQETQYF | TGTGCCACCAGCAGAGATAAGGGAGCGGGGGGCCAAGAGACCCAGTACTTC
TRBJ1-4 | - | TRBV27 | - | CASSRGLDNEKLFF | TGTGCCAGCAGTAGGGGTTTGGATAATGAAAAACTGTTTTTT
TRBJ2-1 | TRBD2 | TRBV27 | few | CASSQLAGGSYNEQFF | TGTGCCAGCAGCCAATTAGCGGGGGGGTCCTACAATGAGCAGTTCTTC
TRBJ1-4 | - | TRBV4-3 | - | CASSQSLATNEKLFF | TGCGCCAGCAGCCAGTCGCTAGCAACTAATGAAAAACTGTTTTTT
TRBJ1-1 | - | TRBV6-5 | - | CASRRDRGNTEAFF | TGTGCCAGCAGGCGGGACCGCGGCAACACTGAAGCTTTCTTT
TRBJ1-6 | - | TRBV28 | - | CASSSSTATNSPLHF | TGTGCCAGCAGTTCGTCTACAGCCACTAATTCACCCCTCCACTTT
TRBJ2-5 | - | TRBV7-9 | - | CASSPPVGDQYF | TGTGCCAGCAGCCCACCGGTAGGGGACCAGTACTTC
TRBJ2-3 | - | TRBV10-3 | once | CAISEPTRGLQDTQYF | TGTGCCATCAGTGAGCCAACCCGTGGGCTACAAGATACGCAGTATTTT
TRBJ2-7 | - | TRBV28 | - | CASRDIYEQYF | TGTGCCAGCAGGGACATTTACGAGCAGTACTTC
TRBJ2-5 | TRBD2 | TRBV11-2 | - | CASSLAGGGKPRNAQYF | TGTGCCAGCAGCTTAGCGGGGGGGGGCAAGCCTAGGAATGCCCAGTACTTC
TRBJ2-1 | - | TRBV5-1 | - | CASSLDLSEQFF | TGCGCCAGCAGCTTGGATCTATCGGAGCAGTTCTTC
TRBJ1-4 | - | TRBV9 | - | CASSVVHRVATNEKLFF | TGTGCCAGCAGCGTAGTCCACAGGGTAGCAACTAATGAAAAACTGTTTTTT
TRBJ2-7 | TRBD1 | TRBV5-4 | - | CASSPDRVHEQYF | TGTGCCAGCAGCCCGGACAGGGTCCACGAGCAGTACTTC
TRBJ2-7 | TRBD2 | TRBV7-9 | - | CASSPPPLGRGSYEQYF | TGTGCCAGCAGCCCCCCCCCGCTAGGGAGGGGCTCCTACGAGCAGTACTTC
TRBJ2-1 | TRBD2 | TRBV27 | - | CASSEFSGGPGYNEQFF | TGTGCCAGCAGTGAGTTTAGCGGGGGTCCGGGCTACAATGAGCAGTTCTTC
TRBJ2-7 | TRBD2 | TRBV7-6 | - | CASSLGGGKNYEQYF | TGTGCCAGCAGCTTAGGGGGGGGGAAAAACTACGAGCAGTACTTC
TRBJ1-1 | - | TRBV28 | once | CASSLFRSVEAFF | TGTGCCAGCAGTTTATTTCGTTCTGTGGAAGCTTTCTTT
TRBJ2-1 | - | TRBV18 | once | CASSRRTDSSYNEQFF | TGTGCCAGCTCACGTCGGACAGATAGCTCCTACAATGAGCAGTTCTTC
TRBJ2-3 | - | TRBV10-3 | - | CAISESHRGTDTQYF | TGTGCCATCAGTGAGTCGCACAGGGGCACAGATACGCAGTATTTT
TRBJ2-7 | TRBD2 | TRBV4-2 | - | CASSQIWTSGGAYEQYF | TGTGCCAGCAGCCAAATTTGGACTAGCGGGGGGGCCTACGAGCAGTACTTC
TRBJ2-5 | TRBD1 | TRBV13 | - | CASSADRGNQETQYF | TGTGCCAGCAGCGCCGACAGGGGGAACCAAGAGACCCAGTACTTC
TRBJ1-1 | TRBD1 | TRBV6-5 | - | CASSYRGPDTEAFF | TGTGCCAGCAGTTACAGGGGGCCGGACACTGAAGCTTTCTTT
TRBJ1-2 | - | TRBV7-9 | - | CASSLMSPLDPNGYTF | TGTGCCAGCAGCTTAATGAGCCCCCTAGATCCCAATGGCTACACCTTC
TRBJ1-6 | TRBD1 | TRBV28 | - | CASSLRQGQSPLHF | TGTGCCAGCAGTTTGAGACAGGGTCAATCACCCCTCCACTTT
TRBJ2-1 | - | TRBV10-1 | - | CASSDRWDTDNEQFF | TGCGCCAGCAGTGATAGGTGGGACACAGACAATGAGCAGTTCTTC
TRBJ2-3 | TRBD1 | TRBV28 | - | CASSGQGTDTQYF | TGTGCCAGCAGTGGACAGGGCACAGATACGCAGTATTTT
TRBJ2-6 | TRBD1 | TRBV4-2 | - | CASSQDWGDRAGASVLTF | TGTGCCAGCAGCCAAGATTGGGGGGACAGGGCTGGGGCCAGCGTCCTGACTTTC
TRBJ1-2 | - | TRBV21-1 | - | CASSKPSEPGGRGYTF | TGTGCCAGCAGCAAGCCCTCTGAACCAGGGGGGAGGGGCTACACCTTC
TRBJ2-1 | TRBD2 | TRBV9 | - | CASSPYSGAIYNEQFF | TGTGCCAGCAGCCCATATAGCGGGGCCATCTACAATGAGCAGTTCTTC
TRBJ2-7 | - | TRBV6-4 | once | CASSGPRVLSYEQYF | TGTGCCAGCAGTGGGCCCAGGGTCCTCTCCTACGAGCAGTACTTC
TRBJ1-6 | TRBD1 | TRBV10-2 | - | CASREDQGANSPLHF | TGCGCCAGCAGGGAGGACCAGGGGGCGAATTCACCCCTCCACTTT
TRBJ1-1 | TRBD1 | TRBV27 | - | CASSAGTVTEAFF | TGTGCCAGCAGTGCCGGGACAGTTACTGAAGCTTTCTTT
TRBJ1-6 | TRBD1 | TRBV6-5 | - | CASSYRTGYNSPLHF | TGTGCCAGCAGTTACCGGACAGGGTACAATTCACCCCTCCACTTT
TRBJ2-3 | TRBD2 | TRBV5-4 | once | CASSLKGRPSGVTDTQYF | TGTGCCAGCAGCTTGAAAGGTCGTCCTAGCGGGGTCACAGATACGCAGTATTTT
TRBJ2-7 | - | TRBV27 | - | CASSRQGGPYEQYF | TGTGCCAGCAGCCGCCAGGGGGGTCCCTACGAGCAGTACTTC
TRBJ1-2 | - | TRBV10-3 | - | CAISEGTTNYGYTF | TGTGCCATCAGTGAGGGCACGACTAACTATGGCTACACCTTC
TRBJ1-1 | TRBD1 | TRBV11-2 | - | CASSLVYRGGGTEAFF | TGTGCCAGCAGCTTAGTTTACAGGGGAGGTGGCACTGAAGCTTTCTTT
TRBJ2-6 | TRBD2 | TRBV19 | - | CASSPNPGGAGANVLTF | TGTGCCAGTAGTCCGAACCCCGGGGGGGCTGGGGCCAACGTCCTGACTTTC
TRBJ2-7 | - | TRBV6-1 | - | CASSEGRALSRDEQYF | TGTGCCAGCAGTGAAGGAAGGGCACTCTCGCGGGACGAGCAGTACTTC
TRBJ1-6 | - | TRBV15 | - | CATSTTPYNSPLHF | TGTGCCACCAGCACGACACCTTATAATTCACCCCTCCACTTT
TRBJ1-2 | - | TRBV5-6 | - | CASSLQENYGYTF | TGTGCCAGCAGCCTACAGGAAAACTATGGCTACACCTTC